These 19 T cell receptor beta chains originate from one sample sequenced in a study of control samples from healthy donors and cancer patients. Clones were sequenced by immunoSEQ multiplex PCR, and TCRdb holds only the in-frame ones, with some missing. The sample yields roughly 450,000 clones, about nine tenths seen once. The sequenced sample consisted of PBMCs. Receptors were obtained from a man aged 35 to 55 with head and neck cancer.

V usage is TRBV7-6 and J usage is TRBJ2-3; D is ambiguous. CDR1 is SGHVS and CDR2 is FNYEAQ in the germline V gene. The ends were cut back, 0 bases at V and 9 bases at J, with 10 bases in the middle. The CDR3 contains 13 residues. The CDR3 is CASSLAGRRTQYF. DNA for the CDR3: TGTGCCAGCAGCTTAGCAGGCCGGCGGACGCAGTATTTT.

This clone was recorded a few times. This sequence joins TRBV7-3 and TRBJ2-7; D gene ambiguous. The CDR3 is 13 residues long. Trimming stripped 4 bases from V and 5 bases from J, with 12 bases between. Germline V gene sequence: CDR1 SGHTA, CDR2 FQGTGA. This chain's CDR3 is CASSSDGRNEQYF. The CDR3 region has the DNA TGTGCCAGCAGCTCAGACGGCAGGAACGAGCAGTACTTC.

The rearrangement uses TRBV19 and TRBJ2-2, with D unclear. V shed 6 bases and J shed 3 bases, with 14 bases lying between them. CDR1 is LNHDA and CDR2 is SQIVND in the germline V gene (reference sequence). The CDR3 is made up of 15 amino acids. This chain's CDR3 is CASRMGEAHTGELFF. The CDR3 region has the DNA TGTGCCAGTAGAATGGGTGAAGCCCACACCGGGGAGCTGTTTTTT.

V gene TRBV5-5 combines with J gene TRBJ1-2, with a weak D call TRBD1 (6 bases). The CDR3 runs 14 residues. CDR1 SGHKS and CDR2 YYEKEE come from the germline V gene (reference sequence). V lost 0 bases to trimming and J lost 8 bases, with 14 bases between them. CDR3 nucleotide sequence: TGTGCCAGCAGCTTGGTCGGGGGGCCGGGCGGCTACACCTTC. This codes for CASSLVGGPGGYTF.

The chain links TRBV5-1 to TRBJ2-1, with 7 bases fitting TRBD1. V lost 0 bases and J lost 0; bases outside the gene matches: 0. This CDR3 region has 15 residues. Germline-derived CDR1 and CDR2 are SGHRS and YFSETQ. CDR3 sequence (DNA): TGCGCCAGCAGCTTGGACAGGGGCTCCTACAATGAGCAGTTCTTC. Translated, it gives CASSLDRGSYNEQFF.

The chain links TRBV7-3 to TRBJ2-3; TRBD2 is a possible D gene (6 bases). Trimming took 5 bases from V and 2 from J, leaving 14 bases between them. The length of the CDR3 is 15 residues. CDR1 SGHTA and CDR2 FQGTGA come from the germline V gene. CDR3 sequence: CASSPTGLFTDTQYF. CDR3 nucleotides: TGTGCCAGCAGCCCAACGGGACTTTTCACAGATACGCAGTATTTT.

This clone was seen once. V usage is TRBV12-3 or TRBV12-4 and J usage is TRBJ2-7, with TRBD2 as a possible D gene (5 bases). V was trimmed by 6 bases and J by 0 bases, leaving 9 bases between them. The CDR3 runs to 13 residues. In DNA form, the CDR3 reads TGTGCCAGCAGCACGGGAAGCTCCTACGAGCAGTACTTC. Translated: CASSTGSSYEQYF.

V usage is TRBV9 and J usage is TRBJ1-2, with 9 bases aligning to TRBD1. The CDR3 has 15 amino acids. J gave up 7 bases and V 0 bases, and 7 bases lay outside the gene matches. Germline assignment: CDR1 SGDLS and CDR2 YYNGEE. Here the CDR3 reads CASSVEGQGSSGYTF. The CDR3 coding sequence is TGTGCCAGCAGCGTAGAGGGACAGGGTTCTAGTGGCTACACCTTC. Full variable domain (missing parts from reference TRBV9 and TRBJ1-2): DSGVTQTPKHLITATGQRVTLRCSPRSGDLSVYWYQQSLDQGLQFLIQYYNGEERAKGNILERFSAQQFPDLHSELNLSSLELGDSALYFCASSVEGQGSSGYTFGSGTRLTVV.

In its sample, this clone was seen once. The chain has TRBV4-2 and TRBJ2-1; D remains ambiguous. CDR3 length equals 13 residues. Germline CDR1 and CDR2: LGHNA and YNFKEQ. The germline V and J ends were trimmed by 3 bases and 4 bases, with 7 bases remaining between them. The CDR3 spells CASSQAEYNEQFF. CDR3 nucleotides: TGTGCCAGCAGCCAGGCGGAATACAATGAGCAGTTCTTC.

The chain is built from TRBV30 and TRBJ2-1; no clear D. The V gene lost 3 bases and the J gene lost 9 bases, with 12 bases spanning the gap. The germline V gene encodes CDR1 GTSNPN and CDR2 SVGIG (reference sequence). The CDR3 length is 12 residues. The DNA of the CDR3 is TGTGCCTGGAGAAGTAGCTTCGGTGAGCAGTTCTTC. This translates into CAWRSSFGEQFF.

This chain connects TRBV29-1 to TRBJ1-2; maybe TRBD1 (6 bases). V lost 7 bases, J lost 4 bases, and 10 bases lay in between. The CDR3 sequence is 11 residues long. Looked up from germline, CDR1 is SQVTM and CDR2 is ANQGSEA. In DNA form, the CDR3 reads TGCAGCGCGCAGGGGCTCTATGGCTACACCTTC. It translates to CSAQGLYGYTF.

V and J are TRBV5-1 and TRBJ1-1, with D maybe TRBD1 (6 bases). Germline lookup yields CDR1 SGHRS and CDR2 YFSETQ. The CDR3 runs 14 residues. V was clipped by 4 bases and J by 1 base, with 11 bases between them. The CDR3 region is CASSTGQPNTEAFF. The CDR3 DNA follows: TGCGCCAGCAGCACCGGACAGCCGAACACTGAAGCTTTCTTT.

This chain joins TRBV7-9 and TRBJ1-1; possibly TRBD1 for D (5 bases). The V gene's germline CDR1 is SEHNR and CDR2 FQNEAQ (reference sequence). V dropped 6 bases and J dropped 6 bases, with 14 bases sitting between them. The CDR3 is made up of 13 amino acids. In nucleotides, the CDR3 is TGTGCCAGCAGGGGGGACTCCTTGCCTGAAGCTTTCTTT. It yields the protein CASRGDSLPEAFF. Together with reference TRBV7-9 and TRBJ1-1, the CDR3 gives the full variable domain: DTGVSQNPRHKITKRGQNVTFRCDPISEHNRLYWYRQTLGQGPEFLTYFQNEAQLEKSRLLSDRFSAERPKGSFSTLEIQRTEQGDSAMYLCASRGDSLPEAFFGQGTRLTVV.

The rearrangement joins TRBV10-2 to TRBJ1-6, with 10 positions matching TRBD1. In germline, CDR1 is WSHSY, CDR2 SAAADI. V dropped 5 bases and J dropped 7; count of bases not matched to a gene: 5. The CDR3 consists of 15 residues. As DNA, the CDR3 is TGCGCCAGCAGTTCTAAGGGACAGGGGAATTCACCCCTCCACTTT. Translated: CASSSKGQGNSPLHF.

The DNA for the CDR3 is TGTGCCAGCAGTTCCCCAGGGAACACTTGGGGGGCCAACGTCCTGACTTTC. Its translation: CASSSPGNTWGANVLTF. This chain uses TRBV28 with TRBJ2-6; D is perhaps TRBD1 (5 bases). Per germline, CDR1 MDHEN and CDR2 SYDVKM. The V and J ends lost 4 bases and 4 bases respectively, with 17 bases between them. CDR3 length equals 17 residues.

The chain recombines TRBV28 with TRBJ2-1; D remains ambiguous. This CDR3 contains 13 residues. The ends were cut back, 2 bases at V and 5 bases at J, with 7 bases in the middle. Germline CDR1 MDHEN, CDR2 SYDVKM. CDR3 in DNA: TGTGCCAGCAGTTTAGGTAGTAACAATGAGCAGTTCTTC. It codes for CASSLGSNNEQFF.

In its sample, this clone was seen once. The chain has TRBV4-3 and TRBJ2-2; tentative D call: TRBD2 (5 bases). Trimming stripped 2 bases from V and 1 base from J, with 5 bases between. The germline V gene has CDR1 LGHNA and CDR2 YSLEER. This CDR3 comprises 14 residues. The CDR3 sequence is CASSQRGNTGELFF. The DNA of the CDR3 is TGCGCCAGCAGCCAACGGGGGAACACCGGGGAGCTGTTTTTT.

This chain links TRBV3-1 (or the pseudogene TRBV3-2) with TRBJ2-7; 9 nucleotides match TRBD1. The V gene's germline CDR1 is LGHDT and CDR2 YNNKEL (reference sequence). The CDR3 consists of 15 residues. Losses at the gene ends were 4 bases for V and 7 bases for J; bases not matched to a gene: 11. The CDR3: CASSLGDRAIGEQYF. CDR3 in DNA: TGTGCCAGCAGCCTAGGGGACAGGGCAATCGGGGAGCAGTACTTC.

The count of this clone is one. The CDR3 DNA follows: TGCGCCAGCAGCTCCGACAGGAACACCGGGGAGCTGTTTTTT. Residues: CASSSDRNTGELFF. The chain links TRBV5-1 to TRBJ2-2; possibly TRBD1 for D (5 bases). The V end lost 3 bases, the J end lost 1 base, and 7 bases lay between the germline ends. This CDR3 is 14 amino acids long. Germline V gene lookup returns CDR1 SGHRS and CDR2 YFSETQ.